This TCR beta chain was found in a study of blood T cell repertoires in COVID-19 (dated by TCRdb to 2018 to 2020). Background on the whole study: The collaborator samples originated in the United States, Italy and Spain and spanned the acute and convalescent phases of COVID-19. The material from the prospective study consisted of cDNA or gDNA derived from T cells, B-cell-depleted T cells, or PBMCs. Subjects who had been exposed to COVID-19, were actively infected with it, or had recovered from it provided the deeply sampled blood TCRbeta repertoires that made up the dataset. The repertoires were released in a freely available public database meant as a resource for research on the immune response to SARS-CoV-2. Samples came from the ongoing ImmuneRACE study (first 160 participants) plus 1,254 subjects from 6 global collaborators. The sample metadata nearly always contained a de-identified subject ID, COVID-19 status, age in years and sex. Where available, HLA class I and class II types were obtained from metadata supplied by the sample provider rather than from assay-based typing. Overall results and qualifications from the work: The quantity of clinical and demographic metadata differed by source and by participant and was supplied without curation.

Worth noting for this clone: Its antigen is unknown. Base-call qualities are not available, and no considerably larger clone is one nucleotide away.

Collaborating institutions collected whole blood in K2EDTA tubes following their own protocols. For TCRbeta analysis, collaborators shipped samples as frozen whole blood, isolated PBMCs, or DNA extracted from either of those sample types. The immunoSEQ Assay, a bias-controlled multiplex PCR, was used to amplify TCRbeta CDR3 regions from genomic DNA. The authors processed their data as follows. The number of nucleated cells in each sample was estimated by amplification of reference gene primers within the assay. To quantify the absolute abundance of each unique TCRbeta CDR3 rearrangement, sequence reads were collapsed and filtered. Productive Simpson clonality was computed per sample as the square root of Simpson's diversity index over productive rearrangements. What TCRdb holds here is the immuneACCESS table cut down to in-frame rearrangements. Part of the clones is not present; checked against another copy, under half of the missing clones reflect an unresolved V gene, and the others are unexplained. V and J calls plus clone size are reproduced from that table; the DNA served to infer D and trimming. Here the sample has some 120,000 clones; over 65% occur a single time. The ten largest clones add up to 3% to 4% of the sample.

V gives up 0 bases and J gives up 2 bases, and the segment between their germline ends measures 7 bases. The germline V gene specifies LGHNA as CDR1 and YNFKEQ as CDR2. Reading from cysteine to phenylalanine, the CDR3 counts 14 amino acids. Only CDR3 DNA is held: 42 bases, read in frame from base 1. The sample consisted of peripheral blood. This sequence uses TRBV4-2 and TRBJ1-1, with the D gene uncertain. The clonotype was recovered from a man between 60 and 70 years old with acute or convalescent COVID-19. The CDR3 amino acid sequence is: CASSQDPGNTEAFF. The base sequence is TGTGCCAGCAGCCAAGATCCAGGAAACACTGAAGCTTTCTTT.